The clone carrying this TCR beta chain was seen at least ten times. The CDR3 sequence is 11 residues long. Between the trimmed V and J ends, which lost 6 bases and 6 bases, there was a span of 5 bases. CDR1 and CDR2 from the germline V gene are KGHDR and SFDVKD. The sample comes from a study of early T cells in non-severe SARS-CoV-2 infection. Individually, cDNA molecules had unique molecular identifiers attached to them. TCRdb reprocessed the 5' RACE reads via MiXCR and lists one record per CDR3 protein. The repertoire has about 32,000 distinct CDR3 sequences, approximately 5.6% of them found once; the top ten carry roughly 3.6%.

The receptor was derived from an adult who was a healthcare worker with PCR-confirmed SARS-CoV-2 infection or an uninfected control (not recorded which). The chain links TRBV24-1 to TRBJ2-1, with D unresolved. The sequencing sample was made of whole blood. In DNA form, the CDR3 reads TGTGCCACCAGTCAGTCCAATGAGCAGTTCTTC. Residues: CATSQSNEQFF.